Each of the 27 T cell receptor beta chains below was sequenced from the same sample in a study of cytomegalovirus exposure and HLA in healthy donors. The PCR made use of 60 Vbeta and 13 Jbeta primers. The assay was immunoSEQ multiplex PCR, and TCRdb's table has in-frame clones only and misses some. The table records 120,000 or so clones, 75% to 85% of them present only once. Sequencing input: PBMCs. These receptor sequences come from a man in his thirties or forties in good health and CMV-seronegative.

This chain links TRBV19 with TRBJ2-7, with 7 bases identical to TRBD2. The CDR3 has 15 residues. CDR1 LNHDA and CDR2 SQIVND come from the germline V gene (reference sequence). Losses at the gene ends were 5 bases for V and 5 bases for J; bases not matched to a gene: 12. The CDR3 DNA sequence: TGTGCCAGTAGTCCCTCGTGGGAGGGCCCAGACGAGCAGTACTTC. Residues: CASSPSWEGPDEQYF.

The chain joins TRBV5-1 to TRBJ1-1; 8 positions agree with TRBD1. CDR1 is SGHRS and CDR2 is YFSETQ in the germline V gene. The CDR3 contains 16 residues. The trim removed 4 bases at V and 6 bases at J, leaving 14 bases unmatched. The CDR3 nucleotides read TGCGCCAGCAGCCAAGGACTGACAGGGGCGCTGTCTGAAGCTTTCTTT. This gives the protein CASSQGLTGALSEAFF.

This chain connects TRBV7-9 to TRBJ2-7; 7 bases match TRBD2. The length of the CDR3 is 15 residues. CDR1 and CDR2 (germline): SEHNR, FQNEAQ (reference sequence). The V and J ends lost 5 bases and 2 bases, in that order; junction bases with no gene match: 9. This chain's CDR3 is CASSGGSGTPYEQYF. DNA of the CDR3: TGTGCCAGCAGCGGGGGGAGCGGGACTCCCTACGAGCAGTACTTC.

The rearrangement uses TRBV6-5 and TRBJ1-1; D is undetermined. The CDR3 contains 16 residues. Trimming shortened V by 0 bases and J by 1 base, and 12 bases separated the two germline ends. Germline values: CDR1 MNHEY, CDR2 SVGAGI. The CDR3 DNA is TGTGCCAGCAGTTACTCGAGAACAGTTAAGAACACTGAAGCTTTCTTT. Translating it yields CASSYSRTVKNTEAFF.

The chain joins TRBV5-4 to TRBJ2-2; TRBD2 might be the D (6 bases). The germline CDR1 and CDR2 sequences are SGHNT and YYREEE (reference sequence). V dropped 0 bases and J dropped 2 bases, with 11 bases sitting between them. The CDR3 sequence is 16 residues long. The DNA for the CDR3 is TGTGCCAGCAGCTTGGGTGTTAGCGGTAACACCGGGGAGCTGTTTTTT. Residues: CASSLGVSGNTGELFF.

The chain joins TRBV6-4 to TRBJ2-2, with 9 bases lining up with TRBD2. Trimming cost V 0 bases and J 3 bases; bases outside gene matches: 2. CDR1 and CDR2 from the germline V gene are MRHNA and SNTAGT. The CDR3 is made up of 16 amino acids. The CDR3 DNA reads TGTGCCAGCAGTGACTCGACTAGCGGAGACACCGGGGAGCTGTTTTTT. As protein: CASSDSTSGDTGELFF.

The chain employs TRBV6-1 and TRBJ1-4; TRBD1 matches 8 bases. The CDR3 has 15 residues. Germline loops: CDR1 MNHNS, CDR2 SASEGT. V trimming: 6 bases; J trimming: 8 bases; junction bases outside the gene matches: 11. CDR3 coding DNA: TGTGCCAGCAGACCGAGGACAGGGCGGTTCGAAAAACTGTTTTTT. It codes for CASRPRTGRFEKLFF.

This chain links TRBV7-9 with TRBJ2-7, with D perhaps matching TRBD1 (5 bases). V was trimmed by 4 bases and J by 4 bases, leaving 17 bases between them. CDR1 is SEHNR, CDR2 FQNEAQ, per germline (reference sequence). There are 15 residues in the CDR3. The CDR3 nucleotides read TGTGCCAGCAGCTATGGTGAAGGGGAAAGGTACGAGCAGTACTTC. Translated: CASSYGEGERYEQYF.

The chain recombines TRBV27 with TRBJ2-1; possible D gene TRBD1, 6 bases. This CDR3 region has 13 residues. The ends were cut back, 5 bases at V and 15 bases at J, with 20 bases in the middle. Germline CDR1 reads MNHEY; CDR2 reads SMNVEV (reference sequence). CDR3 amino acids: CASSPKRGQRGFF. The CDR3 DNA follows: TGTGCCAGCAGTCCAAAACGCGGACAGCGCGGGTTCTTC.

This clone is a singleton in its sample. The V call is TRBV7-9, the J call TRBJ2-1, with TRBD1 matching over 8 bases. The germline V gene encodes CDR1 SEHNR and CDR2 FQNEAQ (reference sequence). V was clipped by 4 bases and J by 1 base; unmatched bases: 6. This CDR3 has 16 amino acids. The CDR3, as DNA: TGTGCCAGCAGCTCAGTCAGGGGGCGATCCTACAATGAGCAGTTCTTC. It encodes CASSSVRGRSYNEQFF.

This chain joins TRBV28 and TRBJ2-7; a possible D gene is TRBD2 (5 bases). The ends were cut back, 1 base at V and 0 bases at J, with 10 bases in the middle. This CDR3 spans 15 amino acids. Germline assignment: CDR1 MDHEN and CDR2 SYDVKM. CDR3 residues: CASSLSGVPSYEQYF. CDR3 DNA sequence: TGTGCCAGCAGTTTATCCGGGGTCCCCTCCTACGAGCAGTACTTC.

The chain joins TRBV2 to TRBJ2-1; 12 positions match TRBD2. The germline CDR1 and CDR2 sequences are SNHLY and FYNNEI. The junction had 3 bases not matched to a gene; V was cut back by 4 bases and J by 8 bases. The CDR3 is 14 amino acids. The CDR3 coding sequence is TGTGCCAGCAGTGGACTAGCGGGAGTCTATGAGCAGTTCTTC. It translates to CASSGLAGVYEQFF. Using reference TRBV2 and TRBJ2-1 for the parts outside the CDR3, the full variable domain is EPEVTQTPSHQVTQMGQEVILRCVPISNHLYFYWYRQILGQKVEFLVSFYNNEISEKSEIFDDQFSVERPDGSNFTLKIRSTKLEDSAMYFCASSGLAGVYEQFFGPGTRLTVL.

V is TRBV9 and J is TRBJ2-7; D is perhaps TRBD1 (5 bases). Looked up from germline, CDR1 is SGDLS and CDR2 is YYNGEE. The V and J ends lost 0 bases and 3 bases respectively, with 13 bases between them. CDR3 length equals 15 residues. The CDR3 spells CASSVGQLGGYEQYF. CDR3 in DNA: TGTGCCAGCAGCGTAGGACAGCTCGGCGGCTACGAGCAGTACTTC.

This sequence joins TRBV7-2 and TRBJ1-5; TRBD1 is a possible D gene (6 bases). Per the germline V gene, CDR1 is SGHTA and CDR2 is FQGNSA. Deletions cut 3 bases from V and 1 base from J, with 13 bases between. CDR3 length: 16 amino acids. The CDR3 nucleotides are TGTGCCAGCAGCTTGGTAGGGGGTTACAGCAATCAGCCCCAGCATTTT. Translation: CASSLVGGYSNQPQHF. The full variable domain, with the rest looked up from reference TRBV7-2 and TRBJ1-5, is GAGVSQSPSNKVTEKGKDVELRCDPISGHTALYWYRQSLGQGLEFLIYFQGNSAPDKSGLPSDRFSAERTGGSVSTLTIQRTQQEDSAVYLCASSLVGGYSNQPQHFGDGTRLSIL.

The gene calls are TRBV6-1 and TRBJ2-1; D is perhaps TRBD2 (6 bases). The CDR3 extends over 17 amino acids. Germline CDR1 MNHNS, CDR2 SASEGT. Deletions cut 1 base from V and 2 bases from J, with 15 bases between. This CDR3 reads CASSEGYRGLTYNEQFF. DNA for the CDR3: TGTGCCAGCAGTGAAGGTTATAGGGGACTGACCTACAATGAGCAGTTCTTC.

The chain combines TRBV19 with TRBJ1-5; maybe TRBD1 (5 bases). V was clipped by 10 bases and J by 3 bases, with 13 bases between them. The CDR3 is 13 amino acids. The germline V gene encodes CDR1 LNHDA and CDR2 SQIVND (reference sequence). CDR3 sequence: CAIGEGFNQPQHF. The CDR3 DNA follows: TGTGCCATAGGGGAGGGTTTCAATCAGCCCCAGCATTTT.

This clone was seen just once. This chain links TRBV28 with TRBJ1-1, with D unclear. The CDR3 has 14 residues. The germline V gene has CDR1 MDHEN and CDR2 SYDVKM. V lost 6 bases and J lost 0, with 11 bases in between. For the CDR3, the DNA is TGTGCCAGCAGCCCCACAACCTTGAACACTGAAGCTTTCTTT. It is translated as CASSPTTLNTEAFF.

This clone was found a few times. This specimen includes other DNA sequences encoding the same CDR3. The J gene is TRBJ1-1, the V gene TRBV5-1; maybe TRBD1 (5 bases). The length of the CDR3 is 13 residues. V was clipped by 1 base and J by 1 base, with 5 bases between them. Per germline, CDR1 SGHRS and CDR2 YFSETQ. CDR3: CASSLQGNTEAFF. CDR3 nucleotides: TGCGCCAGCAGCTTGCAGGGGAACACTGAAGCTTTCTTT. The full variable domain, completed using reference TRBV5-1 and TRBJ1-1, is KAGVTQTPRYLIKTRGQQVTLSCSPISGHRSVSWYQQTPGQGLQFLFEYFSETQRNKGNFPGRFSGRQFSNSRSEMNVSTLELGDSALYLCASSLQGNTEAFFGQGTRLTVV.

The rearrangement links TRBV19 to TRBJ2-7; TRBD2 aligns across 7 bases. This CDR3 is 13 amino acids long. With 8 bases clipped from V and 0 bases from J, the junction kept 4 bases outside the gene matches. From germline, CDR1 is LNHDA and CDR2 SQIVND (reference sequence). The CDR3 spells CASVGRFSYEQYF. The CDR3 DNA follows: TGTGCCAGTGTCGGGAGGTTCTCCTACGAGCAGTACTTC.

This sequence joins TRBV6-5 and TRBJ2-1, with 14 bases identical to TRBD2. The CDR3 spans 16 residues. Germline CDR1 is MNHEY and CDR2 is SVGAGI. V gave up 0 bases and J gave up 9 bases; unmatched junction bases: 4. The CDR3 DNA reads TGTGCCAGCAGTTACTCGACTAGCGGGAGGGCCGGTGAGCAGTTCTTC. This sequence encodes CASSYSTSGRAGEQFF.

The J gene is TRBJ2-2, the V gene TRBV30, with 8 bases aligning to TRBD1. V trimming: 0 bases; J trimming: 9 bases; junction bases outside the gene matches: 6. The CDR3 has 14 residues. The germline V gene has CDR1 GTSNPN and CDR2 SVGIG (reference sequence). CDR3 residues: CAWSVAQGARELFF. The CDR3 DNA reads TGTGCCTGGAGTGTAGCTCAGGGGGCGCGGGAGCTGTTTTTT.

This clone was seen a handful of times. The CDR3 here is CASLRERDTGELFF. CDR3 coding DNA: TGTGCCAGTTTGAGGGAGCGCGACACCGGGGAGCTGTTTTTT. The chain links TRBV19 to TRBJ2-2; D perhaps matches TRBD2 (5 bases). V was clipped by 8 bases and J by 3 bases, with 13 bases between them. The CDR3 totals 14 residues. Germline V lookup: CDR1 LNHDA, CDR2 SQIVND (reference sequence).

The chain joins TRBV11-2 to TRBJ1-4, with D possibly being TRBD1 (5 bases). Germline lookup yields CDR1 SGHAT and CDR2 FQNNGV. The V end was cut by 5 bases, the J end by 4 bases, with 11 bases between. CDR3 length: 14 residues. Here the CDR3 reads CASSLGTFNEKLFF. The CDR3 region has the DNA TGTGCCAGCAGCCTAGGGACTTTTAATGAAAAACTGTTTTTT.

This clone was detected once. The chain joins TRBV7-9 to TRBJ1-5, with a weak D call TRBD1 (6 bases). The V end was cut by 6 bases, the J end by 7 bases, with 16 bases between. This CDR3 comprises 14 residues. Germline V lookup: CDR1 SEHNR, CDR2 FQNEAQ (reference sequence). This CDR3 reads CASSGEGVEQPQHF. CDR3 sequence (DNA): TGTGCCAGCAGTGGGGAGGGGGTCGAGCAGCCCCAGCATTTT.

CDR3 region: CASSVGGARLEKLFF. In DNA form, the CDR3 reads TGTGCCAGCAGCGTAGGTGGGGCTAGATTGGAAAAACTGTTTTTT. The V gene is TRBV9, the J gene TRBJ1-4, with D possibly TRBD1 on 5 matching bases. Per the germline V gene, CDR1 is SGDLS and CDR2 is YYNGEE. Trimming stripped 0 bases from V and 8 bases from J, with 14 bases between. This CDR3 spans 15 amino acids.

The CDR3 region has the DNA TGTGCCAGTAGTATGCCTAGCGGGAGGTCCGGGGAGCTGTTTTTT. Encoded protein: CASSMPSGRSGELFF. V and J are TRBV19 and TRBJ2-2; 11 bases align to TRBD2. The CDR3 has 15 residues. Germline V lookup: CDR1 LNHDA, CDR2 SQIVND (reference sequence). The trim removed 3 bases at V and 6 bases at J, leaving 3 bases unmatched.

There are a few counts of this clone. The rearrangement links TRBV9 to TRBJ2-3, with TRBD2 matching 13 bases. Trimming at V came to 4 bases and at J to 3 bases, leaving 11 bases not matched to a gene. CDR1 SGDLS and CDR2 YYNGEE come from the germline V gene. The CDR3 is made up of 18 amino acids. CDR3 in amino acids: CASSPWTSGRTGTDTQYF. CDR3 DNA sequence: TGTGCCAGCAGCCCGTGGACTAGCGGGAGAACCGGGACAGATACGCAGTATTTT. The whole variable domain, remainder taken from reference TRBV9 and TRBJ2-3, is DSGVTQTPKHLITATGQRVTLRCSPRSGDLSVYWYQQSLDQGLQFLIQYYNGEERAKGNILERFSAQQFPDLHSELNLSSLELGDSALYFCASSPWTSGRTGTDTQYFGPGTRLTVL.